These 23 T cell receptor beta chains share one sample of origin, sequenced in a study of T cell responses to AZD1222 COVID-19 vaccine. Data came from immunoSEQ multiplex PCR; TCRdb stores just in-frame clones and leaves some out. The table lists approximately 50,000 clones, approximately 80% of them singletons. Here the sequenced sample was peripheral blood, taken 28 days after the second AZD1222 dose. Receptor source: an adult who received the AZD1222 COVID-19 vaccine.

The chain employs TRBV24-1 and TRBJ1-5; D may be TRBD1 (6 bases). The CDR3 totals 12 residues. Trimming took 7 bases from V and 9 from J, leaving 12 bases between them. The germline gives CDR1 KGHDR, CDR2 SFDVKD. The CDR3 DNA follows: TGTGCCACCAGCGAGGGGGGGAGGCCCCAGCATTTT. It encodes CATSEGGRPQHF.

This clone was counted a few times. The gene calls are TRBV7-6 and TRBJ1-5, with D maybe TRBD1 (6 bases). CDR3 length equals 16 residues. Germline assignment: CDR1 SGHVS and CDR2 FNYEAQ. V was clipped by 0 bases and J by 10 bases, with 19 bases between them. The CDR3 spells CASSLAGAAGGGPQHF. DNA of the CDR3: TGTGCCAGCAGCTTAGCGGGGGCCGCCGGGGGTGGCCCCCAGCATTTT. Full variable domain (remainder filled in from reference TRBV7-6 and TRBJ1-5): GAGVSQSPRYKVTKRGQDVALRCDPISGHVSLYWYRQALGQGPEFLTYFNYEAQQDKSGLPNDRFSAERPEGSISTLTIQRTEQRDSAMYRCASSLAGAAGGGPQHFGDGTRLSIL.

The chain joins TRBV19 to TRBJ2-6, with D hard to call. The germline gives CDR1 LNHDA, CDR2 SQIVND (reference sequence). V lost 5 bases, J lost 0 bases, and 14 bases lay in between. The CDR3 loop spans 17 amino acids. The CDR3 loop is CASSLLRSSSGANVLTF. The CDR3 nucleotides are TGTGCCAGTAGTTTACTCAGGTCCAGCTCTGGGGCCAACGTCCTGACTTTC.

J is TRBJ1-5 and V is TRBV30; 7 bases are shared with TRBD1. Trimming cost V 0 bases and J 2 bases; bases outside gene matches: 4. The CDR3 is made up of 15 amino acids. Germline assignment: CDR1 GTSNPN and CDR2 SVGIG (reference sequence). The CDR3 is CAWSVGQGGNQPQHF. The CDR3 DNA follows: TGTGCCTGGAGTGTAGGGCAGGGGGGCAATCAGCCCCAGCATTTT.

The chain couples TRBV7-2 to TRBJ2-7; D uncertain. Germline loops: CDR1 SGHTA, CDR2 FQGNSA. The CDR3 length is 13 residues. V was shortened by 3 bases and J by 2 bases, with 8 bases between the two germline ends. The CDR3 nucleotides are TGTGCCAGCAGCTTGACACCCGCCTACGAGCAGTACTTC. Amino acids: CASSLTPAYEQYF.

CDR3 DNA: TGTGCCTGGAGCAGGGTAAACTATGGCTACACCTTC. Its translation is CAWSRVNYGYTF. V is TRBV30 and J is TRBJ1-2, with D possibly matching TRBD1 (5 bases). Trimming pared 3 bases from V and 2 bases from J, leaving 7 bases between. The CDR3 extends over 12 amino acids. In germline, CDR1 is GTSNPN, CDR2 SVGIG (reference sequence).

The chain employs TRBV19 and TRBJ2-7; TRBD2 agrees at 9 bases. Trimming removed 3 bases from V and 2 bases from J; junction bases left unmatched: 5. Looked up from germline, CDR1 is LNHDA and CDR2 is SQIVND (reference sequence). The CDR3 is 15 residues long. DNA for the CDR3: TGTGCCAGTAGTATGGCCCTAGCGGGACCCTACGAGCAGTACGTC. It specifies CASSMALAGPYEQYV.

This clone was seen only once. The gene calls are TRBV28 and TRBJ1-1; the D gene is possibly TRBD1 (5 bases). The CDR3 is made up of 11 amino acids. Trimming stripped 10 bases from V and 1 base from J, with 7 bases between. Germline V gene data show CDR1 as MDHEN and CDR2 as SYDVKM. The CDR3 sequence is CATRENTEAFF. The CDR3 nucleotides read TGTGCCACCAGGGAGAACACTGAAGCTTTCTTT.

The chain has TRBV9 and TRBJ2-7; unclear D gene. The length of the CDR3 is 14 residues. Trimming removed 4 bases from V and 1 base from J, with 12 bases in between. The germline gives CDR1 SGDLS, CDR2 YYNGEE. CDR3 sequence: CASSPRATSYEQYF. The CDR3 bases are TGTGCCAGCAGCCCCCGGGCAACATCCTACGAGCAGTACTTC.

The rearrangement joins TRBV7-8 to TRBJ2-6; D call uncertain. The CDR3 runs to 17 residues. The germline V gene encodes CDR1 SGHVS and CDR2 FQNEAQ. The V end was cut by 2 bases, the J end by 0 bases, with 11 bases between. As DNA, the CDR3 is TGTGCCAGCAGCTTACATGGAAGGGACTCTGGGGCCAACGTCCTGACTTTC. Its protein is CASSLHGRDSGANVLTF.

The CDR3 DNA reads as TGTGCCAGCAGCGGGGCGAACACCGGGGAGCTGTTTTTT. Its translation: CASSGANTGELFF. This chain uses TRBV11-3 with TRBJ2-2, with D uncertain. This CDR3 has 13 amino acids. The V and J ends lost 5 bases and 0 bases respectively, with 4 bases between them. CDR1 SGHNT and CDR2 YENEEA come from the germline V gene.

J is TRBJ1-5 and V is TRBV28; no definite D call. CDR3 length: 15 residues. The germline gives CDR1 MDHEN, CDR2 SYDVKM. V shed 6 bases and J shed 0 bases, with 12 bases lying between them. CDR3 region: CASRTKVYSNQPQHF. CDR3 nucleotides: TGTGCCAGCAGAACGAAAGTCTATAGCAATCAGCCCCAGCATTTT.

This clone was picked up many times. The chain recombines TRBV7-9 with TRBJ2-5; 8 bases are shared with TRBD1. The CDR3 has 11 residues. CDR1 and CDR2 from the germline V gene are SEHNR and FQNEAQ (reference sequence). The CDR3 coding sequence is TGTGCGGGACAGGTTCAAGAGACCCAGTACTTC. It encodes CAGQVQETQYF.

The chain is built from TRBV18 and TRBJ2-1, with TRBD1 matching 8 bases. Trimming cost V 3 bases and J 0 bases; bases outside gene matches: 7. The CDR3 has 17 amino acids. Germline V gives CDR1 KGHSH, CDR2 LQKENI. CDR3 in DNA: TGTGCCAGCTCACCGAGACAGGGGCCAAGCTCCTACAATGAGCAGTTCTTC. Protein sequence: CASSPRQGPSSYNEQFF.

Here the CDR3 DNA reads TGTGCCAGCAGTTTCTCTTCAACAGGCTTCAATCAGCCCCAGCATTTT. Protein product: CASSFSSTGFNQPQHF. The chain uses TRBV27 and TRBJ1-5; D perhaps matches TRBD1 (5 bases). Trimming cost V 3 bases and J 3 bases, with 15 bases left between them. Germline CDR1 MNHEY, CDR2 SMNVEV (reference sequence). This CDR3 comprises 16 residues.

J is TRBJ2-7 and V is TRBV28, with 8 nucleotides matching TRBD1. This CDR3 region has 14 residues. The J segment lost 3 bases and the V segment lost 7 bases, leaving 8 bases of the junction unmatched. Germline CDR1 reads MDHEN; CDR2 reads SYDVKM. Written as DNA, the CDR3 is TGTGCCAGCACTATTCCCGGGACAGGCTACGAGCAGTACTTC. As protein: CASTIPGTGYEQYF.

The count of this clone is one. The chain recombines TRBV7-9 with TRBJ2-3, with a possible D match to TRBD2 (6 bases). This CDR3 has 15 residues. Germline V gives CDR1 SEHNR, CDR2 FQNEAQ (reference sequence). V lost 2 bases to trimming and J lost 0 bases, with 9 bases between them. The CDR3 DNA sequence: TGTGCCAGCAGCTTAACTAGCAGAAGCACAGATACGCAGTATTTT. Its translation: CASSLTSRSTDTQYF. The full variable domain, its missing parts supplied by reference TRBV7-9 and TRBJ2-3, is DTGVSQNPRHKITKRGQNVTFRCDPISEHNRLYWYRQTLGQGPEFLTYFQNEAQLEKSRLLSDRFSAERPKGSFSTLEIQRTEQGDSAMYLCASSLTSRSTDTQYFGPGTRLTVL.

The CDR3 DNA reads as TGTGCCAGCAGCGTAGGCGATTACAATGAGCAGTTCTTC. Translation: CASSVGDYNEQFF. The chain joins TRBV9 to TRBJ2-1; no firm D call. The CDR3 is made up of 13 amino acids. The germline V gene has CDR1 SGDLS and CDR2 YYNGEE. The V and J ends lost 0 bases and 4 bases respectively, with 5 bases between them.

V and J are TRBV28 and TRBJ1-2; possibly TRBD1 for D (5 bases). V gave up 3 bases and J gave up 3 bases, with 26 bases separating them. This CDR3 spans 19 amino acids. From germline, CDR1 is MDHEN and CDR2 SYDVKM. The CDR3 DNA is TGTGCCAGCAGTTTCGGTTTCTTGGACGGACACCCCAGAGACTATGGCTACACCTTC. It specifies CASSFGFLDGHPRDYGYTF.

This clone was seen only a few times. The chain links TRBV27 to TRBJ1-2; 9 nucleotides align to TRBD1. With V trimmed by 5 bases and J by 1 base, 11 bases remained unmatched. The CDR3 is made up of 17 amino acids. CDR1 and CDR2 from the germline V gene are MNHEY and SMNVEV (reference sequence). CDR3 sequence: CASSPGTGKEGNYGYTF. CDR3 in DNA: TGTGCCAGCAGTCCTGGGACAGGGAAAGAGGGTAACTATGGCTACACCTTC.

This CDR3 is CASSFPGGSNQPQHF. CDR3 coding DNA: TGTGCCAGCAGTTTTCCAGGGGGAAGCAATCAGCCCCAGCATTTT. This chain joins TRBV28 and TRBJ1-5; the match to TRBD1 covers 7 bases. Germline V gene lookup returns CDR1 MDHEN and CDR2 SYDVKM. Unmatched junction bases numbered 3, after V lost 3 bases and J lost 1 base. The CDR3 loop spans 15 amino acids.

The rearrangement joins TRBV7-8 to TRBJ1-2; D is ambiguous. Germline CDR1 is SGHVS and CDR2 is FQNEAQ. This CDR3 is built from 13 residues. V was shortened by 5 bases and J by 7 bases, with 14 bases between the two germline ends. In DNA form, the CDR3 reads TGTGCCAGCAGCCCAGAATGGGCTTTTGGCTACACCTTC. Translation gives CASSPEWAFGYTF. Combining the CDR3 with reference TRBV7-8 and TRBJ1-2 gives the whole variable domain GAGVSQSPRYKVAKRGQDVALRCDPISGHVSLFWYQQALGQGPEFLTYFQNEAQLDKSGLPSDRFFAERPEGSVSTLKIQRTQQEDSAVYLCASSPEWAFGYTFGSGTRLTVV.

V usage is TRBV19 and J usage is TRBJ2-1; D is undetermined. V was shortened by 7 bases and J by 8 bases, with 21 bases between the two germline ends. The CDR3 sequence is 15 residues long. In germline, CDR1 is LNHDA, CDR2 SQIVND (reference sequence). CDR3 DNA sequence: TGTGCCAGTACCCCCTTGGCTTGGAAGTTCGATGAGCAGTTCTTC. Translating gives CASTPLAWKFDEQFF.